This record concerns one TCR beta chain sequence. The antigen remains unidentified. This sample was taken from a study of cytotoxic CD8 clonotypes in ibrutinib-treated CLL. On the study more broadly: After median roughly 70 months, around 14 stayed in remission, approximately twelve progressed; responses around 25 partial, 2 complete. Overall study findings and caveats: Clonality increased at ibrutinib response and stayed stable in sustained remission. At progression, however, it fell back toward baseline. Treatment left the uncommon public clonotypes either contracted or stable in frequency.

The CDR3 consists of 15 residues. The V gene's germline CDR1 is SEHNR and CDR2 FQNEAQ (reference sequence). V dropped 4 bases and J dropped 0 bases, with 11 bases sitting between them. The data were produced by immunoSEQ multiplex PCR, yet TCRdb's version contains in-frame clones alone and is incomplete. In the table there are about 30,000 clones, around three fifths of which are singletons. The chain carries TRBV7-9 and TRBJ2-3; D tentatively reads TRBD1 or TRBD2 (6 bases each). This sequence was found in a human donor with chronic lymphocytic leukemia. The sequencing here drew on PBMCs, taken before ibrutinib treatment. The CDR3 sequence: CASSSKGGSTDTQYF. CDR3 nucleotides: TGTGCCAGCAGCTCAAAAGGGGGGAGCACAGATACGCAGTATTTT.